Given below is one T cell receptor (beta chain) in context. This sample was included in a study of a mutant IDH1 vaccine in newly diagnosed glioma. V lost 4 bases to trimming and J lost 5 bases, with 9 bases between them. From germline, CDR1 is SGHDN and CDR2 FVKESK. This CDR3 has 13 amino acids. Method: immunoSEQ multiplex PCR; TCRdb's copy keeps in-frame clones and lacks some. This sample has about 21,000 clones, with about 85% found just once. Time point: baseline, week 1 (first vaccination visit). As for treatment: pre-vaccination baseline after standard-of-care therapy. This TCR was recovered from a man in his forties or fifties with glioma. This rearrangement joins TRBV14 to TRBJ2-1; D not resolved. The specimen comprised PBMCs, sampled from a glioma patient treated with radiotherapy, temozolomide or both. Here the CDR3 reads CASSPPYNNEQFF. The CDR3 coding sequence is TGTGCCAGCAGCCCTCCGTATAACAATGAGCAGTTCTTC.